Each of the 29 T cell receptor beta chains below was sequenced from the same sample in a study of T cells in Graves' hyperthyroidism and ophthalmopathy (dated by TCRdb to between 2017 and 2020). Library prep was done by multiplex PCR. Sequencing instrument: Illumina HiSeq 2000. TCR beta CDR3 regions were amplified from RNA transcripts. A first-round RT-PCR of the TCR CDR3 used the HTBI primer set with the Qiagen OneStep RT-PCR kit. TCRdb trimmed public reads at Q25 via fastp, called clones via MiXCR and kept in-frame beta chains. Every entry covers one CDR3 protein and lists the most common genes and DNA from its rows. The sample contains approximately 600,000 distinct CDR3 sequences, around 21% of them found a single time. Of the sample, around a third falls within the top ten clones. The sequenced sample was blood. The receptors here all came from a man aged 25 to 40 with Graves' ophthalmopathy.

There are many counts of this clonotype. The chain joins TRBV3-1 to TRBJ2-3, with TRBD2 matching 16 bases. Germline CDR1 and CDR2: LGHDT and YNNKEL (reference sequence). There are 20 residues in the CDR3. V gave up 4 bases and J gave up 2 bases; unmatched junction bases: 12. The CDR3 loop is CASSPMVVGLAGGYTDTQYF. The CDR3, as DNA: TGTGCCAGCAGCCCGATGGTTGTGGGACTAGCGGGAGGGTACACAGATACGCAGTATTTT.

The chain carries TRBV18 and TRBJ2-5; 7 bases align to TRBD1. V was clipped by 2 bases and J by 2 bases; unmatched bases: 8. The germline V gene encodes CDR1 KGHSH and CDR2 LQKENI. The CDR3 sequence is 16 residues long. This chain's CDR3 is CASSPNRGRIQETQYF. The CDR3, as DNA: TGTGCCAGCTCACCAAACAGGGGACGGATTCAAGAGACCCAGTACTTC.

This chain uses TRBV4-1 with TRBJ2-7, with 12 bases aligning to TRBD2. From germline, CDR1 is MGHRA and CDR2 YSYEKL. V shed 0 bases, J shed 4 bases, and the junction held 10 bases outside the gene matches. The CDR3 spans 18 residues. The CDR3 DNA is TGCGCCAGCAGCCAAGAACCGGTGACTAGCGGGGGACCGTACGAGCAGTACTTC. This translates into CASSQEPVTSGGPYEQYF.

This clonotype was seen only a few times. The V call is TRBV5-5, the J call TRBJ1-2; D is possibly TRBD1 (5 bases). The CDR3 is 15 residues long. CDR1 and CDR2 (germline): SGHKS, YYEKEE (reference sequence). V gave up 3 bases and J gave up 4 bases, with 16 bases separating them. CDR3 residues: CASSSFGGDLYGYTF. CDR3 DNA: TGTGCCAGCAGCTCCTTTGGGGGGGACCTCTATGGCTACACCTTC.

The chain is built from TRBV5-8 and TRBJ1-1; unclear D gene. Germline loops: CDR1 SGHTS, CDR2 YDEGEE. The V end lost 4 bases, the J end lost 4 bases, and 8 bases lay between the germline ends. The CDR3 is made up of 12 amino acids. CDR3 coding DNA: TGTGCCAGCAGCCCCACCCCCACTGAAGCTTTCTTT. It is translated as CASSPTPTEAFF. Complete variable domain (other parts from reference TRBV5-8 and TRBJ1-1): EAGVTQSPTHLIKTRGQQATLRCSPISGHTSVYWYQQALGLGLQFLLWYDEGEERNRGNFPPRFSGRQFPNYSSELNVNALELEDSALYLCASSPTPTEAFFGQGTRLTVV.

This clonotype has ten or more counts. The rearrangement uses TRBV30 and TRBJ1-5, with no clear D. Trimming removed 0 bases from V and 2 bases from J, with 11 bases in between. CDR1 is GTSNPN and CDR2 is SVGIG in the germline V gene (reference sequence). This CDR3 contains 15 residues. For the CDR3, the DNA is TGTGCCTGGAGTGTAAGAAGGGTAGGCAATCAGCCCCAGCATTTT. This gives the protein CAWSVRRVGNQPQHF.

This clonotype was detected ten times or more. The CDR3 reads CSVRTGMDNQPQHF. The CDR3 nucleotides read TGCAGCGTTCGAACAGGGATGGACAATCAGCCCCAGCATTTT. V usage is TRBV29-1 and J usage is TRBJ1-5; the D gene is possibly TRBD1 (6 bases). The germline V gene encodes CDR1 SQVTM and CDR2 ANQGSEA. CDR3 length: 14 residues. Trimming took 5 bases from V and 3 from J, leaving 14 bases between them.

Note on this clonotype: Compared with germline, one end of the junction differs, possibly owing to a read error. The V and J genes are TRBV10-3 and TRBJ1-4; D is ambiguous. Germline CDR1 ENHRY, CDR2 SYGVKD. The CDR3 has 14 amino acids. CDR3 sequence: CASSRTDTSEKLFF. As DNA, the CDR3 is TGTGCCAGCTCCCGGACGGATACTAGTGAAAAACTGTTTTTT.

A few counts support this clonotype. The V gene is TRBV20-1, the J gene TRBJ2-4, with a weak D call TRBD2 (5 bases). The V gene lost 5 bases and the J gene lost 8 bases, with 25 bases spanning the gap. Germline values: CDR1 DFQATT, CDR2 SNEGSKA (reference sequence). This CDR3 contains 16 residues. The CDR3 nucleotides are TGCAGTGCTTGGGCCGCCAGGATTAAAGGAGCGGACATTCAGTACTTC. This gives the protein CSAWAARIKGADIQYF.

The chain has TRBV20-1 and TRBJ1-1; no clear D gene. Germline lookup yields CDR1 DFQATT and CDR2 SNEGSKA (reference sequence). The ends were cut back, 3 bases at V and 2 bases at J, with 13 bases in the middle. This CDR3 contains 14 residues. This CDR3 is CSARARRVNTEAFF. DNA for the CDR3: TGCAGTGCTAGGGCTAGAAGAGTTAACACTGAAGCTTTCTTT.

This rearrangement joins TRBV25-1 to TRBJ2-5; TRBD1 might be the D (6 bases). The CDR3 runs to 15 residues. The V gene lost 3 bases and the J gene lost 1 base, with 12 bases spanning the gap. Germline V gives CDR1 MGHDK, CDR2 SYGVNS. The CDR3 DNA follows: TGTGCCAGCAGTGATCTCGGACAGCCCCAAGAGACCCAGTACTTC. Amino acids: CASSDLGQPQETQYF.

This clonotype was recorded many times. CDR3 nucleotide sequence: TGTGCCAGCAGTTTCACGGCGGCGAACACCGGGGAGCTGTTTTTT. Translating it yields CASSFTAANTGELFF. The chain combines TRBV12-3 or TRBV12-4 with TRBJ2-2; D is undetermined. The length of the CDR3 is 15 residues. The germline V and J ends were trimmed by 3 bases and 0 bases, with 8 bases remaining between them.

The genes are TRBV15 and TRBJ1-5; D is perhaps TRBD1 (6 bases). This CDR3 has 14 amino acids. From germline, CDR1 is LNHNV and CDR2 YYDKDF (reference sequence). V lost 3 bases and J lost 6, with 12 bases in between. Written as DNA, the CDR3 is TGTGCCACCAGCAGGGGATGGGGGGCTCAGCCCCAGCATTTT. Translation gives CATSRGWGAQPQHF.

This clonotype has more than one count but fewer than ten. The chain links TRBV30 to TRBJ2-5; TRBD2 matches at 7 bases. J lost 7 bases, V lost 2 bases, and 7 bases had no gene match. There are 13 residues in the CDR3. CDR1 is GTSNPN, CDR2 SVGIG, per germline (reference sequence). CDR3 residues: CAWSKGRGRTQYF. DNA of the CDR3: TGTGCCTGGAGTAAAGGGCGGGGGAGGACCCAGTACTTC.

The sample holds many counts of this clonotype. J is TRBJ2-4 and V is TRBV27; maybe TRBD1 (6 bases). The ends were cut back, 6 bases at V and 4 bases at J, with 13 bases in the middle. Germline CDR1 is MNHEY and CDR2 is SMNVEV (reference sequence). This CDR3 is 14 amino acids long. The CDR3 spells CASSRRTEKNIQYF. Here the CDR3 DNA reads TGTGCCAGCAGCCGCCGGACAGAGAAAAACATTCAGTACTTC.

As to this clonotype: Possible read error: a much larger clone is one base away. This CDR3 is missing its conserved last phenylalanine or tryptophan, likely due to a read error. CDR3 in DNA: TGTGCCAGCAAATTTCTAGTCAACACTGAAGCTTTCTCT. It specifies CASKFLVNTEAFS. The chain carries TRBV2 and TRBJ1-1; D gene ambiguous. From germline, CDR1 is SNHLY and CDR2 FYNNEI. Trimming cost V 7 bases and J 2 bases, with 11 bases left between them. This CDR3 contains 13 residues.

This clonotype was counted many times. V gene TRBV11-2 combines with J gene TRBJ1-1; unclear D gene. V lost 1 base and J lost 0, with 9 bases in between. The germline gives CDR1 SGHAT, CDR2 FQNNGV. The CDR3 consists of 15 residues. CDR3 sequence reads: CASSLAAGLNTEAFF. CDR3 coding DNA: TGTGCCAGCAGCTTAGCCGCCGGGCTGAACACTGAAGCTTTCTTT.

This clonotype appeared a few times. V is TRBV6-1 and J is TRBJ2-7, with a possible D match to TRBD2 (6 bases). The V end was cut by 0 bases, the J end by 3 bases, with 12 bases between. The CDR3 has 15 residues. Germline V gene sequence: CDR1 MNHNS, CDR2 SASEGT. The CDR3 nucleotides are TGTGCCAGCAGTGAAGCCCGGGGCGGGAACTACGAGCAGTACTTC. Translated, it gives CASSEARGGNYEQYF.

This clonotype was seen ten or more times. This chain links TRBV28 with TRBJ2-2; 7 bases map to TRBD1. Germline V lookup: CDR1 MDHEN, CDR2 SYDVKM. This CDR3 is 15 amino acids long. Trimming at V came to 5 bases and at J to 4 bases, leaving 7 bases not matched to a gene. The CDR3 sequence is CASSLRQGGTGELFF. The CDR3 coding sequence is TGTGCCAGCAGTCTACGACAGGGTGGCACCGGGGAGCTGTTTTTT.

The chain uses TRBV5-1 and TRBJ2-7; 9 bases line up with TRBD2. CDR3 size: 17 residues. V shed 5 bases, J shed 3 bases, and the junction held 15 bases outside the gene matches. From germline, CDR1 is SGHRS and CDR2 YFSETQ. CDR3 residues: CASSRGGLAGTRYEQYF. The CDR3 nucleotides are TGCGCCAGCAGTCGGGGGGGGCTAGCGGGAACCCGCTACGAGCAGTACTTC.

Many counts were recorded for this clonotype. This rearrangement joins TRBV24-1 to TRBJ2-1; 7 positions match TRBD2. V lost 5 bases and J lost 9; bases outside the gene matches: 9. CDR3 length equals 14 residues. Germline assignment: CDR1 KGHDR and CDR2 SFDVKD. The CDR3 protein is CATSAGGSLPEQFF. The CDR3, as DNA: TGTGCCACCAGTGCGGGCGGGAGTCTCCCTGAGCAGTTCTTC.

The rearrangement joins TRBV7-2 to TRBJ2-1; 7 bases map to TRBD2. V was pared by 5 bases and J by 3 bases, with 10 bases of the junction left unmatched. The germline V gene has CDR1 SGHTA and CDR2 FQGNSA. There are 16 residues in the CDR3. CDR3: CASSAGWPSGYNEQFF. The CDR3 DNA sequence: TGTGCCAGCAGCGCCGGTTGGCCTAGCGGCTACAATGAGCAGTTCTTC. Drawing the rest from reference TRBV7-2 and TRBJ2-1, the complete variable domain is GAGVSQSPSNKVTEKGKDVELRCDPISGHTALYWYRQSLGQGLEFLIYFQGNSAPDKSGLPSDRFSAERTGGSVSTLTIQRTQQEDSAVYLCASSAGWPSGYNEQFFGPGTRLTVL.

This sequence joins TRBV6-1 and TRBJ2-1; D is uncertain. The V and J ends lost 7 bases and 3 bases respectively, with 19 bases between them. This CDR3 has 16 amino acids. The germline CDR1 and CDR2 sequences are MNHNS and SASEGT. CDR3 region: CASIPGRPTLYNEQFF. The CDR3 DNA follows: TGTGCCAGCATCCCAGGCAGGCCTACACTCTACAATGAGCAGTTCTTC.

The chain has TRBV11-2 and TRBJ2-5, with D uncertain. The CDR3 has 14 amino acids. The germline V gene encodes CDR1 SGHAT and CDR2 FQNNGV. The V gene lost 5 bases and the J gene lost 6 bases, with 16 bases spanning the gap. This CDR3 is CASSPSGPRQTQYF. The CDR3 DNA reads TGTGCCAGCAGCCCCTCCGGGCCTCGTCAGACCCAGTACTTC.

V and J are TRBV4-1 and TRBJ2-1; D gene unclear. CDR1 is MGHRA and CDR2 is YSYEKL in the germline V gene. The germline V and J ends were trimmed by 0 bases and 0 bases, with 12 bases remaining between them. CDR3 length: 17 residues. The CDR3 DNA reads TGCGCCAGCAGCCAAGAATCCCCACCGAGCTCCTACAATGAGCAGTTCTTC. Amino acids: CASSQESPPSSYNEQFF.

This clonotype came up a few times. The J gene is TRBJ1-6, the V gene TRBV7-2; D is unresolved. Trimming took 2 bases from V and 10 from J, leaving 12 bases between them. CDR1 is SGHTA and CDR2 is FQGNSA in the germline V gene. CDR3 size: 14 residues. CDR3 sequence reads: CASSLTGLESPLHF. In nucleotides, the CDR3 is TGTGCCAGCAGCTTAACCGGGCTAGAGTCACCCCTCCACTTT.

V usage is TRBV6-1 and J usage is TRBJ2-7, with 9 bases matching TRBD1. CDR3 length equals 13 residues. CDR1 is MNHNS, CDR2 SASEGT, per germline. V lost 8 bases and J lost 0; bases outside the gene matches: 2. CDR3 sequence reads: CASGTGHSYEQYF. CDR3 sequence (DNA): TGTGCCAGCGGGACAGGGCACTCCTACGAGCAGTACTTC.

The rearrangement uses TRBV20-1 and TRBJ1-5; D is possibly TRBD1 (5 bases). CDR3 length equals 15 residues. The V and J ends lost 5 bases and 0 bases respectively, with 14 bases between them. Germline CDR1 reads DFQATT; CDR2 reads SNEGSKA (reference sequence). CDR3 sequence: CSADKTDYSNQPQHF. The CDR3 coding sequence is TGCAGTGCTGACAAGACAGATTATAGCAATCAGCCCCAGCATTTT.

This clonotype occurred a few times. The rearrangement uses TRBV20-1 and TRBJ2-5; 7 bases line up with TRBD1. Germline trimming cut 4 bases from V and 0 bases from J; bases unmatched to any gene: 5. The CDR3 sequence is 14 residues long. CDR1 and CDR2 (germline): DFQATT, SNEGSKA (reference sequence). CDR3 bases: TGCAGTGCTAATCGGGACAGAAACCAAGAGACCCAGTACTTC. Amino acids: CSANRDRNQETQYF.